Included here is one T cell receptor (beta chain) sequence, with context. Its antigen remains unknown. One end of the junction does not line up with germline, which may come from a read error. Clones were sequenced by immunoSEQ multiplex PCR, and TCRdb holds only the in-frame ones, with some missing. The sample consists of approximately 200 clones, more than 65% of them appearing once. The data belong to a study of primary melanoma T cells and metastatic recurrence. Study-level information: These T2 to T4 primary melanomas had thickness greater than 1 mm.

Germline V gene data show CDR1 as SGDLS and CDR2 as YYNGEE. CDR3 length: 17 residues. The study, taken as a whole, reports: Adding T-cell fraction to thickness reportedly best improved survival prediction.

The sample was melanoma tumor tissue. This chain connects TRBV9 to TRBJ2-7; D remains unclear. This receptor was identified in a human donor with melanoma. The CDR3 is CASSVSWGDSYSYEQYF. As DNA, the CDR3 is TGTGCCAGCAGCGTATCTTGGGGTGATTCCTACTCCTACGAGCAGTATTTC.